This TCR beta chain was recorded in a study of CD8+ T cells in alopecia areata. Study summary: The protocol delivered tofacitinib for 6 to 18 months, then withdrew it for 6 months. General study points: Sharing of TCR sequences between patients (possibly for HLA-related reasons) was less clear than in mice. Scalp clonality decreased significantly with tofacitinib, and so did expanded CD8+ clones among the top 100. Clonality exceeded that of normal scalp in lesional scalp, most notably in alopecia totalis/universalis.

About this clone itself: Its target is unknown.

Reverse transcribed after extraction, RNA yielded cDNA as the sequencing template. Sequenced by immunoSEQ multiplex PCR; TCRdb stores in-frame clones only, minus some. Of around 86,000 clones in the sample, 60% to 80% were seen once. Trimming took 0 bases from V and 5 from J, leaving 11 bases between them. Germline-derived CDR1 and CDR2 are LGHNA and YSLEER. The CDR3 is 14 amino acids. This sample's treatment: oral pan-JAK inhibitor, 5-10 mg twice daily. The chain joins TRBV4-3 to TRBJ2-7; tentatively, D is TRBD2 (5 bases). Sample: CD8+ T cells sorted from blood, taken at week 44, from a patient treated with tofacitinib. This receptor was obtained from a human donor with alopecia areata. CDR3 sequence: CASSQDWRAHEQYF. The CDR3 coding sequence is TGCGCCAGCAGCCAAGATTGGCGGGCCCACGAGCAGTACTTC.